A single T cell receptor beta chain is shown here with its context. The CDR3 is 15 amino acids. The junction had 7 bases not matched to a gene; V was cut back by 4 bases and J by 7 bases. Germline V gene data show CDR1 as SGHDT and CDR2 as YYEEEE. Making TCR beta cDNA involved roughly 0.55 ug total RNA and a constant-region primer. Employing slightly modified ARM-PCR, three nested multiplex PCR rounds were run, and these gave rise to the TCR beta libraries. Both of the initial two PCR rounds ran for roughly 11 cycles and employed TRBV1-TRBV30 forward primers alongside a C-beta reverse primer. One entry per CDR3 protein, called by TCRdb with MiXCR from the multiplex PCR reads. The table has 330,000 or so distinct CDR3 sequences, 65% seen once. This specimen belongs to a study of tumor-infiltrating lymphocytes in primary liver carcinoma. About the research overall: Surgical resection treated primary liver carcinoma in the patients. Every sample contained roughly 3.65 to 7.13 million productive TCRbeta reads, and these numbers were similar from one tissue type to another.

Unsorted whole blood served as the source of blood RNA, and germline DNA was extracted as well. Presurgery, about 4 milliliters of peripheral blood were collected. Sequencing was carried out using peripheral blood. This rearrangement joins TRBV5-6 to TRBJ2-2; 10 bases match TRBD1. The receptor was derived from a man aged 35 to 55 with primary liver carcinoma and hepatitis B virus infection. CDR3 sequence reads: CASSATGQGNGELFF. In nucleotides, the CDR3 is TGTGCCAGCAGCGCAACGGGACAGGGGAACGGGGAGCTGTTTTTT.